This TCR beta chain stems from a study of blood T cells in healthy people across ages. Study outcomes and limitations: Greater diversity and more naive CD4+ cells were seen in long-lived donors than in aged donors. A strong correlation was seen between TCR beta diversity and naive T cell percentage.

Germline V lookup: CDR1 MGHRA, CDR2 YSYEKL. V shed 0 bases and J shed 1 base, with 5 bases lying between them. The CDR3 has 14 residues. Alongside a J-beta primer mix, a sample-barcoded 5' primer served in a second PCR lasting about 7 to 12 cycles. One entry per CDR3 protein results from TCRdb running MiXCR on the 5' RACE reads. The sample includes about 1.1 million distinct CDR3 sequences, roughly two fifths seen only once; the top ten take about 12%. This clonotype occurred a few times. Its cognate antigen is unknown. With each sample, at least 5 micrograms of total RNA were extracted. The rearrangement joins TRBV4-1 to TRBJ2-3; D gene unclear. This clonotype originated in a man aged 18 to 30 in good health. What was sequenced was blood. The CDR3 nucleotides read TGCGCCAGCAGCCAAGATTGGGGCACAGATACGCAGTATTTT. Amino acids: CASSQDWGTDTQYF.